Following are 8 T cell receptor beta chains from one sample sequenced in a study of regulatory T cells in long-lasting Graves disease. Library construction for TCR beta used iRepertoire HTBI primers and Arm-PCR of CDR3 regions. TCRdb fed the multiplex PCR reads into MiXCR, producing one record per CDR3 protein. The repertoire has about 620,000 distinct CDR3 sequences, around 17% of them found once; the top ten carry around 19%. As for time point: newly diagnosed GD, antithyroid drugs for less than 3 months. PBMC RNA was the source of the TCR library. These data are also associated with another study on T cells in Graves' hyperthyroidism and ophthalmopathy.

The sequencing here drew on peripheral blood mononuclear cells (PBMCs), taken at new diagnosis, from a patient treated with antithyroid drugs. The receptors derive from a woman aged 25 to 45 with Graves disease.

This clonotype has more than one count but fewer than ten. The V gene is TRBV10-3, the J gene TRBJ2-2; TRBD2 agrees at 9 bases. V shed 4 bases and J 6 bases; nucleotides not matched to a gene: 3. CDR1 and CDR2 (germline): ENHRY, SYGVKD. The CDR3 runs 14 residues. CDR3 coding DNA: TGTGCCATCAGTGCGGGACTAGCCGCCGGGGAGCTGTTTTTT. Protein product: CAISAGLAAGELFF.

At least ten counts were recorded for this clonotype. This sequence joins TRBV2 and TRBJ2-5; D gene unclear. The CDR3 contains 17 residues. The germline V gene has CDR1 SNHLY and CDR2 FYNNEI. The ends were cut back, 7 bases at V and 0 bases at J, with 21 bases in the middle. The CDR3 here is CASTPGRAPTYQETQYF. The CDR3 DNA follows: TGTGCCAGCACCCCAGGTCGGGCTCCGACTTACCAAGAGACCCAGTACTTC.

This clonotype was seen a few times. The gene calls are TRBV12-3 or TRBV12-4 and TRBJ2-2, with D perhaps TRBD1 (6 bases). V was clipped by 6 bases and J by 6 bases, with 14 bases between them. CDR3 size: 14 residues. This CDR3 reads CASSREGGAGELFF. CDR3 nucleotides: TGTGCCAGCAGCAGAGAAGGGGGAGCCGGGGAGCTGTTTTTT.

The sample holds many counts of this clonotype. Possible read error: a much larger clone is one base away. The chain recombines TRBV3-1 with TRBJ1-1; 8 bases map to TRBD1. From germline, CDR1 is LGHDT and CDR2 YNNKEL (reference sequence). The CDR3 runs 12 residues. The V and J ends lost 5 bases and 6 bases, in that order; junction bases with no gene match: 2. CDR3 loop: CASSSGGPEAFF. In DNA form, the CDR3 reads TGTGCCAGCAGCTCAGGGGGCCCTGAAGCTTTCTTT.

The chain has TRBV19 and TRBJ1-3, with D unresolved. The V end lost 6 bases, the J end lost 3 bases, and 9 bases lay between the germline ends. This CDR3 is 13 amino acids long. The germline V gene encodes CDR1 LNHDA and CDR2 SQIVND (reference sequence). The chain's CDR3 is CASSTIGGNTIYF. CDR3 DNA: TGTGCCAGTAGCACCATCGGTGGAAACACCATATATTTT.

This clonotype was seen at least ten times. The junction departs from germline at one end; a sequencing error may be responsible. V is TRBV28 and J is TRBJ1-1, with a possible D match to TRBD1 (6 bases). Germline CDR1 MDHEN, CDR2 SYDVKM. The CDR3 spans 16 residues. CDR3 amino acids: CASILGWGAMNTEAFF. The CDR3 bases are TGTGCCAGCATCCTGGGGTGGGGGGCTATGAATACTGAAGCTTTCTTT.

This clonotype was counted ten times or more. The V and J genes are TRBV5-1 and TRBJ2-1, with TRBD2 identical over 10 bases. CDR1 SGHRS and CDR2 YFSETQ come from the germline V gene. This CDR3 has 15 amino acids. V shed 4 bases and J 7 bases; nucleotides not matched to a gene: 8. The CDR3 DNA follows: TGCGCCAGCAGCCTCGGGATAGCGGGAGGAAATGAGCAGTTCTTC. It yields the protein CASSLGIAGGNEQFF.

This chain connects TRBV20-1 to TRBJ2-1; TRBD1 aligns across 7 bases. From germline, CDR1 is DFQATT and CDR2 SNEGSKA (reference sequence). The CDR3 is made up of 14 amino acids. The junction had 8 bases not matched to a gene; V was cut back by 5 bases and J by 4 bases. The CDR3 region is CSAGKGTVYNEQFF. As DNA, the CDR3 is TGCAGTGCTGGAAAAGGGACAGTGTACAATGAGCAGTTCTTC.